Listed below are T cell receptor beta chains from one sample, sequenced in a study of PD-L1 blockade in urothelial cancer. Using immunoSEQ multiplex PCR, the repertoire was profiled, and TCRdb retains in-frame clones only, with some absent. In the table there are about 29,000 clones, around 87% of which are singletons. Sequences were derived from PBMCs, sampled around atezolizumab (anti-PD-L1) treatment. These receptors were taken from a man aged 45-65 years with urothelial cancer. Both conserved end residues are part of each CDR3. A D gene is named only where the DNA matches it firmly. Size is stated for part of the rows, as once, few or many counts, or as a class when the clone is expanded.

d_gene | abundance | j_gene | v_gene | CDR3aa | CDR3nt
TRBD2 | NA | TRBJ2-1 | TRBV9 | CASSGLSGTEQFF | TGTGCCAGCAGCGGGTTAAGCGGGACTGAGCAGTTCTTC
TRBD2 | NA | TRBJ2-5 | TRBV6-5 | CASSYPGGGETQYF | TGTGCCAGCAGTTACCCGGGGGGGGGAGAGACCCAGTACTTC
TRBD2 | NA | TRBJ2-7 | TRBV6-5 | CASSLAGSSYEQYF | TGTGCCAGCAGTTTAGCGGGGAGCTCCTACGAGCAGTACTTC
NA | NA | TRBJ1-2 | TRBV21-1 | CASSKPSGTYGYTF | TGTGCCAGCAGCAAACCCTCAGGTACCTATGGCTACACCTTC
TRBD2 | NA | TRBJ2-1 | TRBV27 | CASSLRPGTSLYNEQFF | TGTGCCAGCAGTCTCCGGCCCGGGACTAGTCTTTACAATGAGCAGTTCTTC
NA | NA | TRBJ2-7 | TRBV7-2 | CASSYSQGYEQYF | TGTGCCAGCAGTTACTCCCAGGGGTACGAGCAGTACTTC
TRBD1 | NA | TRBJ1-5 | TRBV5-6 | CASSPGGQGDYQPQHF | TGTGCCAGCAGCCCCGGCGGACAGGGGGATTATCAGCCCCAGCATTTT
TRBD2 | NA | TRBJ2-7 | TRBV10-2 | CASSGTSGRAGRYEQYF | TGCGCCAGCAGTGGAACTAGCGGGAGGGCCGGGAGGTACGAGCAGTACTTC
TRBD1 | NA | TRBJ2-1 | TRBV5-1 | CASSNPQGPHEQFF | TGCGCCAGCAGCAACCCACAGGGGCCCCATGAGCAGTTCTTC
TRBD1 | NA | TRBJ1-6 | TRBV10-2 | CASTADRGNSPLHF | TGCGCCAGCACTGCAGACAGGGGTAATTCACCCCTCCACTTT
NA | NA | TRBJ2-5 | TRBV7-9 | CASSATANQETQYF | TGTGCCAGCAGCGCGACAGCAAACCAAGAGACCCAGTACTTC
NA | NA | TRBJ1-4 | TRBV30 | CAWINQGSATNEKLFF | TGTGCCTGGATCAATCAAGGGAGCGCAACTAATGAAAAACTGTTTTTT
NA | NA | TRBJ1-2 | TRBV19 | CASRSGLGGYTF | TGTGCCAGTCGTTCGGGACTAGGTGGCTACACCTTC
TRBD1 | NA | TRBJ2-7 | TRBV15 | CATSRGTGEQYF | TGTGCCACCAGCAGGGGGACAGGCGAGCAGTACTTC
TRBD2 | medium-sized | TRBJ2-1 | TRBV4-3 | CASSQDGGSLYNEQFF | TGCGCCAGCAGCCAAGATGGCGGGAGTTTGTACAATGAGCAGTTCTTC
TRBD2 | NA | TRBJ2-7 | TRBV13 | CASSLGPAGGIYEQYF | TGTGCCAGCAGCTTAGGCCCCGCGGGGGGGATCTACGAGCAGTACTTC
TRBD1 | few | TRBJ1-6 | TRBV5-1 | CASSSGQGNSPLHF | TGCGCCAGCAGCTCGGGACAGGGTAATTCACCCCTCCACTTT
NA | NA | TRBJ1-6 | TRBV19 | CASSGQKMPANSPLHF | TGTGCCAGTAGTGGCCAGAAAATGCCTGCTAATTCACCCCTCCACTTT
TRBD2 | NA | TRBJ2-1 | TRBV10-3 | CAISESGASGSWHEQFF | TGTGCCATCAGTGAGTCCGGGGCTAGCGGGAGTTGGCATGAGCAGTTCTTC
NA | NA | TRBJ1-5 | TRBV28 | CASSLAGSNQPQHF | TGTGCCAGCAGTTTGGCAGGTAGCAATCAGCCCCAGCATTTT
TRBD1 | NA | TRBJ2-7 | TRBV13 | CASSHTGGRTYEQYF | TGTGCCAGCAGCCACACAGGGGGAAGGACCTACGAGCAGTACTTC
TRBD1 | NA | TRBJ2-5 | TRBV5-1 | CASSRTGERQETQYF | TGCGCCAGCAGCCGGACAGGGGAAAGACAAGAGACCCAGTACTTC
NA | NA | TRBJ1-2 | TRBV6-5 | CASSTGDGYTF | TGTGCCAGCAGTACGGGGGATGGCTACACCTTC
TRBD1 | NA | TRBJ1-5 | TRBV5-1 | CASSWDRAEGQPQHF | TGCGCCAGCAGTTGGGACAGGGCTGAGGGTCAGCCCCAGCATTTT
TRBD1 | NA | TRBJ2-2 | TRBV11-2 | CASSLDLQGAVGELFF | TGTGCCAGCAGCTTAGATCTCCAGGGGGCTGTTGGGGAGCTGTTTTTT
TRBD1 | NA | TRBJ2-1 | TRBV6-5 | CASSPGTGVTYEQFF | TGTGCCAGCAGTCCCGGGACAGGGGTTACGTATGAGCAGTTCTTC
TRBD2 | few | TRBJ2-3 | TRBV11-2 | CASSLGPGVAGVKDTQYF | TGTGCCAGCAGCTTAGGCCCTGGGGTAGCGGGAGTGAAAGATACGCAGTATTTT
TRBD2 | NA | TRBJ2-5 | TRBV4-1 | CASSQTLAGRGDKETQYF | TGCGCCAGCAGCCAGACTCTAGCGGGAAGGGGAGATAAAGAGACCCAGTACTTC
NA | once | TRBJ2-2 | TRBV5-8 | CASSPDGANTGELFF | TGTGCCAGCAGCCCGGATGGAGCTAACACCGGGGAGCTGTTTTTT
TRBD1 | few | TRBJ2-1 | TRBV5-1 | CASSLERQGEQFF | TGCGCCAGCAGCTTGGAGAGACAGGGGGAGCAGTTCTTC
NA | NA | TRBJ2-2 | TRBV19 | CASSITVGGSGELFF | TGTGCCAGTAGTATTACCGTAGGAGGTTCCGGGGAGCTGTTTTTT
NA | NA | TRBJ1-1 | TRBV6-5 | CASSYSWTAVNTEAFF | TGTGCCAGCAGTTACTCGTGGACAGCCGTGAACACTGAAGCTTTCTTT
TRBD2 | NA | TRBJ2-1 | TRBV7-3 | CASSLSGDYLNEQFF | TGTGCCAGCAGCCTGAGCGGGGACTACTTGAATGAGCAGTTCTTC
TRBD1 | NA | TRBJ2-3 | TRBV27 | CASSLSKLGQGGTDTQYF | TGTGCCAGCAGTTTATCCAAGCTCGGACAGGGTGGCACAGATACGCAGTATTTT
NA | NA | TRBJ2-5 | TRBV18 | CASSPLTVSRETQYF | TGTGCCAGCTCACCTTTGACAGTGAGCCGAGAGACCCAGTACTTC
TRBD1 | NA | TRBJ1-1 | TRBV7-7 | CASSRDSNTEAFF | TGTGCCAGCAGCCGGGACAGCAACACTGAAGCTTTCTTT
NA | NA | TRBJ2-1 | TRBV27 | CASRHRPFSYNEQFF | TGTGCCAGCAGGCACAGGCCTTTCTCCTACAATGAGCAGTTCTTC
TRBD2 | NA | TRBJ2-7 | TRBV7-8 | CASSLVQGGASGRNEQYF | TGTGCCAGCAGCTTAGTTCAAGGTGGGGCTAGCGGGAGGAACGAGCAGTACTTC
NA | NA | TRBJ2-1 | TRBV6-6 | CASTLALDRTWHEQFF | TGTGCCAGCACCTTGGCTCTGGACAGAACTTGGCATGAGCAGTTCTTC
TRBD1 | NA | TRBJ1-3 | TRBV18 | CASLRQGASPGNTIYF | TGTGCCAGCTTACGACAGGGAGCCAGCCCTGGAAACACCATATATTTT
NA | NA | TRBJ2-3 | TRBV6-1 | CASSGPGFADTQYF | TGTGCCAGCAGTGGCCCGGGTTTTGCAGATACGCAGTATTTT
TRBD1 | NA | TRBJ2-3 | TRBV4-2 | CASSRAGTGTDTQYF | TGTGCCAGCAGCCGAGCCGGGACAGGGACAGATACGCAGTATTTT
NA | NA | TRBJ2-1 | TRBV10-1 | CASSESGGSSYNEQFF | TGCGCCAGCAGTGAGTCAGGGGGTTCTTCCTACAATGAGCAGTTCTTC
NA | once | TRBJ1-5 | TRBV19 | CASTFGGFNQPQHF | TGTGCCAGTACCTTCGGCGGCTTCAATCAGCCCCAGCATTTT
TRBD1 | once | TRBJ1-4 | TRBV5-6 | CASSLAPGQGQKLFF | TGTGCCAGCAGCTTGGCCCCGGGACAGGGCCAAAAACTGTTTTTT
TRBD1 | NA | TRBJ1-1 | TRBV6-4 | CASSGRQGTEAFF | TGTGCCAGCAGTGGACGACAGGGGACTGAAGCTTTCTTT
NA | once | TRBJ1-2 | TRBV6-6 | CASSYLDSYGYTF | TGTGCCAGCAGTTACTTGGACAGCTATGGCTACACCTTC
NA | NA | TRBJ2-1 | TRBV6-5 | CASRQGGLSYNEQFF | TGTGCCAGCAGACAGGGGGGGCTCTCCTACAATGAGCAGTTCTTC
TRBD1 | NA | TRBJ2-7 | TRBV19 | CASSKGITGGAWSEQYF | TGTGCCAGTAGTAAAGGAATTACAGGGGGCGCCTGGTCCGAGCAGTACTTC
NA | NA | TRBJ2-5 | TRBV6-1 | CASRTTRETQYF | TGTGCCAGCAGGACCACGAGGGAGACCCAGTACTTC
TRBD1 | NA | TRBJ1-2 | TRBV19 | CASSIGTGNGYTF | TGTGCCAGTAGTATAGGGACAGGGAATGGCTACACCTTC
TRBD1 | few | TRBJ2-7 | TRBV5-1 | CASTKTGTGWYEQYF | TGCGCCAGCACGAAAACCGGGACAGGGTGGTACGAGCAGTACTTC
TRBD1 | NA | TRBJ2-7 | TRBV18 | CASSPAGQGAGEQYF | TGTGCCAGCTCACCAGCGGGACAGGGGGCTGGTGAGCAGTACTTC
TRBD2 | NA | TRBJ2-5 | TRBV5-1 | CASSSVAGVETQYF | TGCGCCAGCAGCTCTGTAGCGGGAGTGGAGACCCAGTACTTC
TRBD2 | NA | TRBJ2-1 | TRBV27 | CASGAGEAYNEQFF | TGTGCCAGCGGGGCGGGAGAAGCCTACAATGAGCAGTTCTTC